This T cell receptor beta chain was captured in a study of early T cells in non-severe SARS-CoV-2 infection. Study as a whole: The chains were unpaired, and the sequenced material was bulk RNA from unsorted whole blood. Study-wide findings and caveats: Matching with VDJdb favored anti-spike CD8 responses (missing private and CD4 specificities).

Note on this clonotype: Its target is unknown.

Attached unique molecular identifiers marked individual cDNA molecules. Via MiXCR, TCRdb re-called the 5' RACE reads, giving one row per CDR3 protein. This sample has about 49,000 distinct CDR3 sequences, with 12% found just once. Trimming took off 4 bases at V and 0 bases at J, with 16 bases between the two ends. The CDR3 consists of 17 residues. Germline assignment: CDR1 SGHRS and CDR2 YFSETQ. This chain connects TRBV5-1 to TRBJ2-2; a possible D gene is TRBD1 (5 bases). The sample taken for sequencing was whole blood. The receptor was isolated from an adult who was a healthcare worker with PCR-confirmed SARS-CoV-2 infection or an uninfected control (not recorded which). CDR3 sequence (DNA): TGCGCCAGCAGCCTAATCGCAGGGTCCGCGAACACCGGGGAGCTGTTTTTT. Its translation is CASSLIAGSANTGELFF.